This T cell receptor beta chain appears in the sequencing data of a study of siplizumab effects on memory and regulatory T cells. Overall study findings and caveats: Naive T cells appeared more diverse than memory cells and seemed to be major alloresponse contributors. It was not possible to assign a naive or memory phenotype to roughly 80-95% of proliferating CD4+ or CD8+ clones. Versus less than 35% in controls, the mappable alloreactive CD4+ clones averaged about 74% Treg-derived with siplizumab. Sequences that were alloreactive and traceable to unstimulated CD4+ memory cells were significantly reduced by siplizumab.

Assay used: immunoSEQ multiplex PCR; TCRdb lists only in-frame clones, some missing. The sample includes about 99,000 clones, more than 85% of them seen just once. With regard to this clone: The antigen remains undetermined.

The specimen sequenced was Tregs sorted from blood. This TCR was recovered from a human donor in good health.

The CDR3 bases are TGCGCCAGCAGCTTGGCCCCTAATTCACCCCTCCACTTT. Translation: CASSLAPNSPLHF. The genes are TRBV5-1 and TRBJ1-6; D uncertain. The V end was cut by 0 bases, the J end by 6 bases, with 4 bases between. This CDR3 is built from 13 residues. Germline V lookup: CDR1 SGHRS, CDR2 YFSETQ.